The next 32 T cell receptor beta chains were all read from a single sample in a study of blood T cell repertoires in COVID-19. Method: immunoSEQ multiplex PCR; TCRdb's copy keeps in-frame clones and lacks some. The data contain roughly 68,000 clones, roughly 91% of them seen just once; the ten biggest clones take up 6.6%. The specimen was peripheral blood. All receptors come from a man aged 45-65 years with active COVID-19.

The V call is TRBV4-3, the J call TRBJ1-1, with a weak D call TRBD1 (5 bases). The CDR3 has 12 residues. Trimming left V 3 bases short and J 8 bases short, with 10 bases between. The germline V gene encodes CDR1 LGHNA and CDR2 YSLEER. This CDR3 is CASSHGGGEAFF. DNA of the CDR3: TGCGCCAGCAGCCATGGGGGAGGGGAAGCTTTCTTT.

The chain has TRBV5-1 and TRBJ1-4, with D possibly TRBD1 on 5 matching bases. Germline CDR1 and CDR2: SGHRS and YFSETQ. CDR3 length: 14 amino acids. The V end lost 4 bases, the J end lost 8 bases, and 15 bases lay between the germline ends. The CDR3: CASSLQEGREKLFF. Written as DNA, the CDR3 is TGCGCCAGCAGCCTACAGGAGGGGCGGGAAAAACTGTTTTTT.

The chain couples TRBV11-2 to TRBJ1-4; the D is unclear. The CDR3 is 14 residues long. The V end was cut by 5 bases, the J end by 6 bases, with 13 bases between. Germline assignment: CDR1 SGHAT and CDR2 FQNNGV. The CDR3 loop is CASSRWGGYEKLFF. CDR3 coding DNA: TGTGCCAGCAGCCGGTGGGGAGGGTATGAAAAACTGTTTTTT. The whole variable domain, filled in from reference TRBV11-2 and TRBJ1-4, reads EAGVAQSPRYKIIEKRQSVAFWCNPISGHATLYWYQQILGQGPKLLIQFQNNGVVDDSQLPKDRFSAERLKGVDSTLKIQPAKLEDSAVYLCASSRWGGYEKLFFGSGTQLSVL.

The chain joins TRBV19 to TRBJ2-1; TRBD1 matches at 11 bases. The CDR3 runs to 15 residues. With V trimmed by 4 bases and J by 8 bases, 7 bases remained unmatched. Germline values: CDR1 LNHDA, CDR2 SQIVND (reference sequence). DNA of the CDR3: TGTGCCAGTAGTACCCCCGGGACAGGGGGTTATGAGCAGTTCTTC. Its translation is CASSTPGTGGYEQFF.

The chain joins TRBV19 to TRBJ2-1, with D possibly matching TRBD2 (6 bases). In germline, CDR1 is LNHDA, CDR2 SQIVND (reference sequence). V was cut by 3 bases and J by 9 bases, with 18 bases left in between. This CDR3 is built from 15 residues. The CDR3 DNA reads TGTGCCAGTAGTATGGGGCATGGGGGGTATGGTGAGCAGTTCTTC. This codes for CASSMGHGGYGEQFF. Combining the CDR3 with reference TRBV19 and TRBJ2-1 gives the whole variable domain DGGITQSPKYLFRKEGQNVTLSCEQNLNHDAMYWYRQDPGQGLRLIYYSQIVNDFQKGDIAEGYSVSREKKESFPLTVTSAQKNPTAFYLCASSMGHGGYGEQFFGPGTRLTVL.

This clone has a handful of counts. The chain carries TRBV6-2 or TRBV6-3 and TRBJ2-1, with D possibly matching TRBD2 (5 bases). CDR1 and CDR2 (germline): MNHEY, SVGEGT. The CDR3 length is 15 residues. Trimming removed 2 bases from V and 0 bases from J, with 8 bases in between. In DNA, the CDR3 is TGTGCCAGCAGTTACCGAGCGGCCTCCTACAATGAGCAGTTCTTC. Protein product: CASSYRAASYNEQFF.

The V gene is TRBV7-2, the J gene TRBJ2-1; possible D gene TRBD1, 5 bases. The CDR3 loop spans 15 amino acids. The V and J ends lost 1 base and 12 bases respectively, with 19 bases between them. CDR1 is SGHTA, CDR2 FQGNSA, per germline. CDR3 bases: TGTGCCAGCAGCTTAGACAACAGGTCGCTAGGAAGGCAGTTCTTC. It translates to CASSLDNRSLGRQFF. Combining the CDR3 with reference TRBV7-2 and TRBJ2-1 gives the whole variable domain GAGVSQSPSNKVTEKGKDVELRCDPISGHTALYWYRQSLGQGLEFLIYFQGNSAPDKSGLPSDRFSAERTGGSVSTLTIQRTQQEDSAVYLCASSLDNRSLGRQFFGPGTRLTVL.

This rearrangement joins TRBV6-5 to TRBJ2-6, with 7 bases lining up with TRBD1. Per germline, CDR1 MNHEY and CDR2 SVGAGI. V shed 6 bases, J shed 4 bases, and the junction held 6 bases outside the gene matches. The CDR3 totals 15 residues. DNA for the CDR3: TGTGCCAGCAGACCCACAGGGGTAGGGGCCAACGTCCTGACTTTC. Its protein product is CASRPTGVGANVLTF.

This rearrangement joins TRBV7-9 to TRBJ2-5, with a weak D call TRBD2 (6 bases). V gave up 2 bases and J gave up 1 base, with 14 bases separating them. Germline V gene lookup returns CDR1 SEHNR and CDR2 FQNEAQ (reference sequence). The CDR3 has 16 amino acids. CDR3 residues: CASSLSGSGFQETQYF. For the CDR3, the DNA is TGTGCCAGCAGCTTAAGCGGGTCGGGGTTCCAAGAGACCCAGTACTTC.

The sample holds a few counts of this clone. The chain recombines TRBV24-1 with TRBJ1-1; the D is unclear. The CDR3 covers 13 residues. Trimming took off 6 bases at V and 4 bases at J, with 11 bases between the two ends. Per germline, CDR1 KGHDR and CDR2 SFDVKD. The CDR3 reads CATSRGGFTEAFF. CDR3 coding DNA: TGTGCCACCAGTCGGGGTGGGTTCACTGAAGCTTTCTTT.

The CDR3 DNA reads TGTGCCAGCAGCTGGGGGGGCGGATCCTACGAGCAGTACTTC. This codes for CASSWGGGSYEQYF. The J gene is TRBJ2-7, the V gene TRBV5-6; TRBD2 might be the D (7 bases). The CDR3 spans 14 residues. Trimming stripped 3 bases from V and 1 base from J, with 11 bases between. In germline, CDR1 is SGHDT, CDR2 YYEEEE.

The chain's CDR3 is CASSNPLDSNNEQFF. The CDR3 DNA is TGTGCCAGCAGTAATCCCCTAGACAGTAACAATGAGCAGTTCTTC. The chain carries TRBV6-5 and TRBJ2-1, with D maybe TRBD1 (5 bases). CDR3 length: 15 amino acids. The germline V gene encodes CDR1 MNHEY and CDR2 SVGAGI. V was trimmed by 5 bases and J by 5 bases, leaving 16 bases between them.

The gene calls are TRBV6-5 and TRBJ1-1; D gene uncertain. The CDR3 loop spans 12 amino acids. Trimming removed 6 bases from V and 6 bases from J, with 11 bases in between. Germline V lookup: CDR1 MNHEY, CDR2 SVGAGI. The CDR3 sequence is CASRTGRAEAFF. DNA of the CDR3: TGTGCCAGCAGAACCGGGAGGGCTGAAGCTTTCTTT.

This chain links TRBV6-2 or TRBV6-3 with TRBJ2-1; 9 bases are shared with TRBD2. The CDR3 consists of 15 residues. Trimming removed 2 bases from V and 3 bases from J; junction bases left unmatched: 2. The germline gives CDR1 MNHEY, CDR2 SVGEGT. CDR3 protein: CASSYASGDYNEQFF. In DNA, the CDR3 is TGTGCCAGCAGTTACGCTAGCGGGGACTACAATGAGCAGTTCTTC.

In DNA, the CDR3 is TGCGCCAGCAGCTTGGCGGGACAGGGCTCGTACGAGCAGTACTTC. This encodes CASSLAGQGSYEQYF. This chain uses TRBV5-1 with TRBJ2-7; 9 nucleotides agree with TRBD1. V lost 0 bases and J lost 4; bases outside the gene matches: 5. Germline CDR1 reads SGHRS; CDR2 reads YFSETQ. The CDR3 totals 15 residues.

This chain links TRBV14 with TRBJ1-3, with D unresolved. This CDR3 is 16 amino acids long. Trimming stripped 1 base from V and 0 bases from J, with 10 bases between. The V gene's germline CDR1 is SGHDN and CDR2 FVKESK. CDR3 nucleotides: TGTGCCAGCAGCCAAGGCGGTCGAGCCTCTGGAAACACCATATATTTT. Its translation: CASSQGGRASGNTIYF.

The chain links TRBV3-1 (or the pseudogene TRBV3-2) to TRBJ1-1; the D is unclear. Per the germline V gene, CDR1 is LGHDT and CDR2 is YNNKEL (reference sequence). This CDR3 comprises 14 residues. V gave up 3 bases and J gave up 4 bases, with 12 bases separating them. The CDR3 nucleotides read TGTGCCAGCAGCCAGGCGGTGGGTGGCACTGAAGCTTTCTTT. Encoded protein: CASSQAVGGTEAFF.

The chain has TRBV28 and TRBJ2-7; 10 bases align to TRBD1. V lost 5 bases, J lost 4 bases, and 8 bases stayed unmatched. The CDR3 covers 15 residues. Germline V lookup: CDR1 MDHEN, CDR2 SYDVKM. The CDR3 DNA is TGTGCCAGCAGTCACTCCGGGACAGGGGATTACGAGCAGTACTTC. It is translated as CASSHSGTGDYEQYF. Complete variable domain (other parts from reference TRBV28 and TRBJ2-7): DVKVTQSSRYLVKRTGEKVFLECVQDMDHENMFWYRQDPGLGLRLIYFSYDVKMKEKGDIPEGYSVSREKKERFSLILESASTNQTSMYLCASSHSGTGDYEQYFGPGTRLTVT.

The gene calls are TRBV19 and TRBJ2-1; 10 positions agree with TRBD2. V lost 6 bases and J lost 1; bases outside the gene matches: 6. Per germline, CDR1 LNHDA and CDR2 SQIVND (reference sequence). The CDR3 contains 16 residues. The CDR3 DNA reads TGTGCCAGTAGGGGACAACTAGCGGGGTCCTACAATGAGCAGTTCTTC. Encoded protein: CASRGQLAGSYNEQFF. Full variable domain (rest looked up from reference TRBV19 and TRBJ2-1): DGGITQSPKYLFRKEGQNVTLSCEQNLNHDAMYWYRQDPGQGLRLIYYSQIVNDFQKGDIAEGYSVSREKKESFPLTVTSAQKNPTAFYLCASRGQLAGSYNEQFFGPGTRLTVL.

The CDR3 DNA reads as TGTGCCAGCAGTTTGGGAAGCGGAGAGGCCCCGGGCGGAAATGAAAAACTGTTTTTT. Translating gives CASSLGSGEAPGGNEKLFF. This chain uses TRBV28 with TRBJ1-4; no reliable D call. CDR3 length: 19 residues. CDR1 is MDHEN and CDR2 is SYDVKM in the germline V gene. V lost 3 bases and J lost 5, with 25 bases in between.

The CDR3 bases are TGTGCCAGCCGTGCCCCTAGCGGGAGCTCCTACAATGAGCAGTTCTTC. This translates into CASRAPSGSSYNEQFF. V gene TRBV2 combines with J gene TRBJ2-1; 10 nucleotides align to TRBD2. Looked up from germline, CDR1 is SNHLY and CDR2 is FYNNEI. The CDR3 is made up of 16 amino acids. With V trimmed by 8 bases and J by 0 bases, 7 bases remained unmatched. The variable domain in full, with the rest retrieved from reference TRBV2 and TRBJ2-1, is EPEVTQTPSHQVTQMGQEVILRCVPISNHLYFYWYRQILGQKVEFLVSFYNNEISEKSEIFDDQFSVERPDGSNFTLKIRSTKLEDSAMYFCASRAPSGSSYNEQFFGPGTRLTVL.

In its sample, this clone was seen once. V usage is TRBV7-9 and J usage is TRBJ1-2; TRBD1 is a possible D gene (6 bases). The CDR3 length is 15 residues. CDR1 and CDR2 from the germline V gene are SEHNR and FQNEAQ (reference sequence). Trimming cost V 5 bases and J 11 bases, with 24 bases left between them. The CDR3 DNA reads TGTGCCAGCAGCCCCGATGCCGAGGGGGTTCGGTTGTACACCTTC. This encodes CASSPDAEGVRLYTF. Full variable domain (outside the CDR3, taken from reference TRBV7-9 and TRBJ1-2): DTGVSQNPRHKITKRGQNVTFRCDPISEHNRLYWYRQTLGQGPEFLTYFQNEAQLEKSRLLSDRFSAERPKGSFSTLEIQRTEQGDSAMYLCASSPDAEGVRLYTFGSGTRLTVV.

This clone was observed a few times. Other DNA sequences in the sample encode the same CDR3. The V gene is TRBV6-5, the J gene TRBJ1-1, with 9 bases aligning to TRBD1. From germline, CDR1 is MNHEY and CDR2 SVGAGI. This CDR3 is built from 12 residues. V was pared by 6 bases and J by 7 bases, with 3 bases of the junction left unmatched. The CDR3 here is CASSRGQGEAFF. Written as DNA, the CDR3 is TGTGCCAGCAGCCGGGGACAGGGTGAAGCTTTCTTT.

This chain uses TRBV18 with TRBJ2-7; TRBD1 is a possible D gene (6 bases). The germline CDR1 and CDR2 sequences are KGHSH and LQKENI. This CDR3 comprises 14 residues. V lost 2 bases, J lost 2 bases, and 10 bases lay in between. The CDR3 DNA sequence: TGTGCCAGCTCACCAGGGGGCAGGGCCTACGAGCAGTACTTC. Protein: CASSPGGRAYEQYF.

The chain uses TRBV11-2 and TRBJ1-2; D gene unclear. CDR1 SGHAT and CDR2 FQNNGV come from the germline V gene. The CDR3 loop spans 14 amino acids. Between the trimmed V and J ends, which lost 3 bases and 2 bases, there was a span of 10 bases. CDR3 loop: CASSFGGQNYGYTF. The CDR3 DNA reads TGTGCCAGCAGCTTCGGAGGGCAGAACTATGGCTACACCTTC.

The chain employs TRBV7-6 and TRBJ1-1; D perhaps matches TRBD1 (6 bases). The CDR3 runs 15 residues. Trimming took 5 bases from V and 3 from J, leaving 16 bases between them. In germline, CDR1 is SGHVS, CDR2 FNYEAQ. CDR3 amino acids: CASSTSGDLDTEAFF. In DNA, the CDR3 is TGTGCCAGCAGCACATCAGGGGATTTAGACACTGAAGCTTTCTTT.

This clone has a single count. The genes are TRBV15 and TRBJ2-7, with 7 nucleotides matching TRBD1. Germline V CDR1 and CDR2: LNHNV, YYDKDF (reference sequence). This CDR3 comprises 13 residues. The J segment lost 6 bases and the V segment lost 0 bases, leaving 2 bases of the junction unmatched. The CDR3 sequence is CATSRDSGGEQYF. DNA for the CDR3: TGTGCCACCAGCAGAGATTCAGGGGGCGAGCAGTACTTC.

The chain carries TRBV5-1 and TRBJ1-6; no definite D call. The ends were cut back, 0 bases at V and 7 bases at J, with 8 bases in the middle. The CDR3 extends over 14 amino acids. Germline CDR1 SGHRS, CDR2 YFSETQ. Here the CDR3 reads CASSLARGNSPLHF. The CDR3 region has the DNA TGCGCCAGCAGCTTGGCCCGGGGAAATTCACCCCTCCACTTT.

The chain employs TRBV18 and TRBJ1-2; D is perhaps TRBD1 (5 bases). CDR3 length: 14 residues. The germline V gene has CDR1 KGHSH and CDR2 LQKENI. The germline V and J ends were trimmed by 0 bases and 3 bases, with 8 bases remaining between them. DNA for the CDR3: TGTGCCAGCTCACCACCCGCAGGGCACTATGGCTACACCTTC. It is translated as CASSPPAGHYGYTF.

The rearrangement joins TRBV6-5 to TRBJ1-4; no clear D. This CDR3 is 16 amino acids long. V shed 0 bases and J shed 1 base, with 9 bases lying between them. In germline, CDR1 is MNHEY, CDR2 SVGAGI. CDR3 sequence: CASSYSRIGTNEKLFF. In DNA form, the CDR3 reads TGTGCCAGCAGTTACTCGAGGATTGGAACTAATGAAAAACTGTTTTTT.

By sample fraction, this clone is medium-sized. V and J are TRBV27 and TRBJ2-7; TRBD1 agrees at 9 bases. V was pared by 5 bases and J by 2 bases, with 7 bases of the junction left unmatched. Germline V gene sequence: CDR1 MNHEY, CDR2 SMNVEV (reference sequence). The CDR3 sequence is 15 residues long. DNA for the CDR3: TGTGCCAGCAGTCCCGACAGGGGGGTGCCCTACGAGCAGTACTTC. Translating it yields CASSPDRGVPYEQYF.

This chain links TRBV6-2 or TRBV6-3 with TRBJ2-7; 7 nucleotides agree with TRBD1. CDR3 length: 15 amino acids. Germline V gives CDR1 MNHEY, CDR2 SVGEGT. V was clipped by 0 bases and J by 4 bases; unmatched bases: 6. CDR3 bases: TGTGCCAGCAGTTACTCGTCGGACAGGAAGTACGAGCAGTACTTC. This sequence encodes CASSYSSDRKYEQYF.